The clone carrying this TCR beta chain was detected ten times or more. MiXCR was run by TCRdb on the 5' RACE reads, yielding one entry per CDR3 protein. The sample consists of tens of thousands of distinct CDR3 sequences, 15% to 20% of them appearing once. The data originate from a study of neurological immune-mediated disorders. This CDR3 has 16 amino acids. Per the germline V gene, CDR1 is LNHNV and CDR2 is YYDKDF (reference sequence). V lost 0 bases and J lost 8; bases outside the gene matches: 11. The source material was PBMCs. V usage is TRBV15 and J usage is TRBJ2-5, with 8 bases matching TRBD2. This sequence was found in a woman in her thirties or forties in good health. For the CDR3, the DNA is TGTGCCACCAGCAGAGAAGTGAAACGGGGGGGAGCAACCCAGTACTTC. Translating gives CATSREVKRGGATQYF.